These 5 T cell receptor beta chains were sequenced from one sample in a study of blood T cells in healthy people across ages. Sample-barcoded 5' priming and a J-beta primer mix drove a second PCR of roughly 6 to 12 cycles. MiXCR, run by TCRdb on the 5' RACE reads, gives a single entry per CDR3 protein. The repertoire holds around 1,500,000 distinct CDR3 sequences, with roughly 28% as singletons. The source material was blood. These receptor sequences come from a woman younger than 45 in good health.

V and J are TRBV18 and TRBJ1-4; D unclear. The V end was cut by 4 bases, the J end by 4 bases, with 10 bases between. Germline CDR1 KGHSH, CDR2 LQKENI. The CDR3 spans 14 residues. The CDR3 loop is CASSRGSLNEKLFF. For the CDR3, the DNA is TGTGCCAGCTCACGAGGCAGCCTTAATGAAAAACTGTTTTTT. The whole variable domain, filled in from reference TRBV18 and TRBJ1-4, reads NAGVMQNPRHLVRRRGQEARLRCSPMKGHSHVYWYRQLPEEGLKFMVYLQKENIIDESGMPKERFSAEFPKEGPSILRIQQVVRGDSAAYFCASSRGSLNEKLFFGSGTQLSVL.

This clonotype appeared a few times. This CDR3 reads CASSVEGGDTQYF. CDR3 bases: TGTGCCAGCAGCGTAGAAGGGGGGGATACGCAGTATTTT. V usage is TRBV9 and J usage is TRBJ2-3; possibly TRBD1 or TRBD2 for D (6 bases each). CDR1 is SGDLS and CDR2 is YYNGEE in the germline V gene. CDR3 size: 13 residues. The V end lost 0 bases, the J end lost 6 bases, and 8 bases lay between the germline ends.

The V and J genes are TRBV11-2 and TRBJ2-5; 7 bases align to TRBD2. Germline V gene lookup returns CDR1 SGHAT and CDR2 FQNNGV. V was pared by 4 bases and J by 3 bases, with 5 bases of the junction left unmatched. The CDR3 runs to 14 residues. The CDR3 is CASSSNRGEETQYF. CDR3 nucleotide sequence: TGTGCCAGCAGCTCGAACCGGGGGGAAGAGACCCAGTACTTC.

This clonotype was counted between two and nine times. V gene TRBV12-3 or TRBV12-4 combines with J gene TRBJ2-5; D gene ambiguous. There are 13 residues in the CDR3. Trimming removed 2 bases from V and 3 bases from J, with 7 bases in between. The CDR3: CASSLSSKETQYF. CDR3 sequence (DNA): TGTGCCAGCAGTTTAAGTAGTAAAGAGACCCAGTACTTC.

This clonotype was observed a handful of times. The V and J genes are TRBV20-1 and TRBJ2-7; 15 nucleotides agree with TRBD2. The assigned J gene may be wrong: the sequence end matches TRBJ2-5 better. The CDR3 consists of 15 residues. CDR1 is DFQATT, CDR2 SNEGSKA, per germline (reference sequence). CDR3 in DNA: TGCAGTGCAACCCGGACTAGCGGGGGGGGCGGGACCCAGTACTTC. Protein product: CSATRTSGGGGTQYF.